This passage covers 27 T cell receptor beta chains from one sample sequenced in a study of T cell repertoires in cytomegalovirus infection. Each CDR3 protein gets one entry after TCRdb re-called the reads with MiXCR. Counted here are roughly 600,000 distinct CDR3 sequences, 20% to 25% occurring once; the ten biggest clones make up 7% to 9%. The sequenced sample consisted of CD8+ T cells from PBMCs. The receptors come from a human donor in good health (CMV status not recorded). Some clones in this sample may be carry-over from other donors' samples.

This rearrangement joins TRBV2 to TRBJ2-1; 11 bases align to TRBD2. The ends lost 4 bases at V and 7 bases at J; junction bases unmatched: 9. CDR1 is SNHLY and CDR2 is FYNNEI in the germline V gene. This CDR3 is built from 16 residues. Here the CDR3 reads CASSGTLAGAGNEQFF. CDR3 nucleotide sequence: TGTGCCAGCAGTGGCACACTAGCGGGGGCTGGGAATGAGCAGTTCTTC. Full variable domain (rest looked up from reference TRBV2 and TRBJ2-1): EPEVTQTPSHQVTQMGQEVILRCVPISNHLYFYWYRQILGQKVEFLVSFYNNEISEKSEIFDDQFSVERPDGSNFTLKIRSTKLEDSAMYFCASSGTLAGAGNEQFFGPGTRLTVL.

Regarding this clonotype: A much larger clone differs from this one at a single base, so this may be a read error. V and J are TRBV7-4 and TRBJ2-3; TRBD2 might be the D (6 bases). The CDR3 extends over 13 amino acids. Germline loops: CDR1 SGHVT, CDR2 SQSDAQ. This chain's CDR3 is CASRETSRDAQYF. The CDR3 nucleotides are TGTGCCAGCCGTGAAACTAGCAGAGATGCGCAGTATTTT.

This clonotype was seen a handful of times. This chain links TRBV7-2 with TRBJ2-7; TRBD2 aligns across 11 bases. This CDR3 spans 15 amino acids. Germline CDR1 and CDR2: SGHTA and FQGNSA. V shed 5 bases and J 2 bases; nucleotides not matched to a gene: 5. CDR3 protein: CASSPIAGGPYEQYF. The CDR3 DNA reads TGTGCCAGCAGCCCAATAGCGGGGGGGCCCTACGAGCAGTACTTC.

This chain links TRBV29-1 with TRBJ2-2; D call uncertain. Trimming took off 4 bases at V and 3 bases at J, with 9 bases between the two ends. CDR1 SQVTM and CDR2 ANQGSEA come from the germline V gene. CDR3 length equals 13 residues. The CDR3 DNA is TGCAGCGTTGGTACCCCGTACACCGGGGAGCTGTTTTTT. Translating it yields CSVGTPYTGELFF.

This clonotype was observed a handful of times. This chain joins TRBV11-3 and TRBJ2-1, with D tentatively TRBD1 (5 bases). This CDR3 has 16 amino acids. V shed 5 bases and J shed 5 bases, with 19 bases lying between them. Germline values: CDR1 SGHNT, CDR2 YENEEA. CDR3 DNA: TGTGCCAGCAGCGCCCAAGGGGCCAGGGCCCACAATGAGCAGTTCTTC. Its translation: CASSAQGARAHNEQFF.

Worth noting for this clonotype: With a much larger clone just one base away, this may be a read error. This sequence joins TRBV7-4 and TRBJ1-2; D uncertain. In germline, CDR1 is SGHVT, CDR2 SQSDAQ. This CDR3 is built from 15 residues. The CDR3 region is CASSLEAVPNNGYTF. CDR3 coding DNA: TGTGCCAGCAGCTTAGAGGCCGTCCCTAACAATGGCTACACCTTC.

This clonotype came up once. A much more abundant neighbour one base away suggests this may be a read error. The conserved closing phenylalanine or tryptophan is absent in this CDR3, likely reflecting a read error. The rearrangement joins TRBV7-2 to TRBJ2-3; D is undetermined. The CDR3 totals 16 residues. The V end lost 0 bases, the J end lost 3 bases, and 13 bases lay between the germline ends. Germline CDR1 is SGHTA and CDR2 is FQGNSA. In DNA, the CDR3 is TGTGCCAGCAGCTTAGCCGGGCCTATAATGACAGATACGCAGTATTTG. The encoded protein is CASSLAGPIMTDTQYL.

This chain links TRBV14 with TRBJ2-2; D is possibly TRBD1 (6 bases). Per germline, CDR1 SGHDN and CDR2 FVKESK. V was shortened by 5 bases and J by 6 bases, with 10 bases between the two germline ends. The CDR3 extends over 13 amino acids. DNA for the CDR3: TGTGCCAGCAGCTCCTACAGGGCCGGGGAGCTGTTTTTT. This sequence encodes CASSSYRAGELFF.

This clonotype was seen repeatedly, ten times or more. This chain connects TRBV12-3 or TRBV12-4 to TRBJ1-1; no firm D call. The CDR3 runs to 17 residues. V lost 3 bases and J lost 0, with 17 bases in between. The CDR3: CASSFNHRQDLNTEAFF. CDR3 DNA: TGTGCCAGCAGTTTCAACCATCGACAAGATCTGAACACTGAAGCTTTCTTT.

This clonotype was counted between two and nine times. The V gene is TRBV15, the J gene TRBJ2-1; D is perhaps TRBD1 or TRBD2 (5 bases each). Trimming removed 5 bases from V and 4 bases from J, with 15 bases in between. The CDR3 is 15 amino acids. Germline lookup yields CDR1 LNHNV and CDR2 YYDKDF (reference sequence). CDR3 in amino acids: CATSPGTAVYNEQFF. The CDR3 nucleotides are TGTGCCACCAGCCCCGGGACGGCTGTATACAATGAGCAGTTCTTC.

The V call is TRBV5-1, the J call TRBJ2-7; D is possibly TRBD2 (6 bases). The CDR3 has 16 amino acids. Trimming cost V 6 bases and J 2 bases, with 21 bases left between them. Germline V lookup: CDR1 SGHRS, CDR2 YFSETQ. Written as DNA, the CDR3 is TGCGCCAGCATTTTGAGTTCGGGAGACAGACCCTACGAGCAGTACTTC. Translated: CASILSSGDRPYEQYF. Full variable domain (rest looked up from reference TRBV5-1 and TRBJ2-7): KAGVTQTPRYLIKTRGQQVTLSCSPISGHRSVSWYQQTPGQGLQFLFEYFSETQRNKGNFPGRFSGRQFSNSRSEMNVSTLELGDSALYLCASILSSGDRPYEQYFGPGTRLTVT.

This clonotype showed up many times. V and J are TRBV7-9 and TRBJ2-2, with D perhaps TRBD1 or TRBD2 (5 bases each). Germline V gene lookup returns CDR1 SEHNR and CDR2 FQNEAQ (reference sequence). This CDR3 comprises 16 residues. Trimming took off 4 bases at V and 1 base at J, with 13 bases between the two ends. CDR3 nucleotide sequence: TGTGCCAGCAGCTCGGGACCACCGGAGAACACCGGGGAGCTGTTTTTT. Encoded protein: CASSSGPPENTGELFF.

This clonotype occurred many times. V and J are TRBV7-9 and TRBJ2-5, with D perhaps TRBD1 or TRBD2 (5 bases each). The V end was cut by 0 bases, the J end by 1 base, with 9 bases between. Germline V gene sequence: CDR1 SEHNR, CDR2 FQNEAQ (reference sequence). The CDR3 length is 15 residues. The chain's CDR3 is CASSLARELQETQYF. For the CDR3, the DNA is TGTGCCAGCAGCTTAGCCAGGGAGCTCCAAGAGACCCAGTACTTC.

This clonotype was seen a few times. V gene TRBV7-9 combines with J gene TRBJ2-5, with D possibly being TRBD2 (6 bases). Germline lookup yields CDR1 SEHNR and CDR2 FQNEAQ (reference sequence). The CDR3 extends over 15 amino acids. V lost 1 base and J lost 3, with 12 bases in between. The CDR3 reads CASSLVRRGEETQYF. The CDR3 DNA reads TGTGCCAGCAGCTTAGTCCGGCGGGGAGAAGAGACCCAGTACTTC.

V is TRBV7-6 and J is TRBJ2-7; a possible D gene is TRBD2 (6 bases). Germline CDR1 is SGHVS and CDR2 is FNYEAQ. The V end lost 6 bases, the J end lost 6 bases, and 18 bases lay between the germline ends. The CDR3 loop spans 14 amino acids. This chain's CDR3 is CASRPPVGGGEQYV. The CDR3 nucleotides are TGTGCCAGCAGGCCCCCCGTGGGGGGTGGCGAGCAGTACGTC.

The chain has TRBV13 and TRBJ1-1, with unresolved D. V dropped 4 bases and J dropped 5 bases, with 14 bases sitting between them. Per germline, CDR1 PRHDT and CDR2 FYEKMQ (reference sequence). The CDR3 runs 14 residues. This chain's CDR3 is CASSSTTRGTEAFF. In DNA form, the CDR3 reads TGTGCCAGCAGCTCCACGACCCGGGGAACTGAAGCTTTCTTT. Together with reference TRBV13 and TRBJ1-1, the CDR3 gives the full variable domain: AAGVIQSPRHLIKEKRETATLKCYPIPRHDTVYWYQQGPGQDPQFLISFYEKMQSDKGSIPDRFSAQQFSDYHSELNMSSLELGDSALYFCASSSTTRGTEAFFGQGTRLTVV.

The chain couples TRBV7-2 to TRBJ2-1; 7 bases line up with TRBD2. From germline, CDR1 is SGHTA and CDR2 FQGNSA. Trimming removed 5 bases from V and 7 bases from J; junction bases left unmatched: 11. This CDR3 is 15 amino acids long. The CDR3 region has the DNA TGTGCCAGCAGCACAAGCGGGGTCCCTAAGAATGAGCAGTTCTTC. This sequence encodes CASSTSGVPKNEQFF.

This clonotype was picked up a small number of times. V gene TRBV6-6 combines with J gene TRBJ1-5; D unclear. V lost 10 bases, J lost 3 bases, and 7 bases lay in between. Germline V gives CDR1 MNHNY, CDR2 SVGAGI (reference sequence). The CDR3 loop spans 11 amino acids. The CDR3 DNA is TGTGCCATAGGTGCCAATCAGCCCCAGCATTTT. Its protein product is CAIGANQPQHF.

This clonotype was counted between two and nine times. The chain uses TRBV2 and TRBJ1-1; D unresolved. Per germline, CDR1 SNHLY and CDR2 FYNNEI. With 8 bases removed from V and 11 bases from J, the gap between germline ends came to 6 bases. The CDR3 is made up of 8 amino acids. This CDR3 is CASPGAFF. CDR3 coding DNA: TGTGCCAGCCCCGGGGCTTTCTTT.

This chain connects TRBV7-9 to TRBJ2-1; weak D call: TRBD2 (6 bases). Germline-derived CDR1 and CDR2 are SEHNR and FQNEAQ (reference sequence). The CDR3 spans 13 residues. V dropped 1 base and J dropped 11 bases, with 12 bases sitting between them. In DNA, the CDR3 is TGTGCCAGCAGCTTAGATCGGGGAGGTCAGCAGTTCTTC. Protein sequence: CASSLDRGGQQFF.

The rearrangement uses TRBV2 and TRBJ2-7, with 8 bases matching TRBD1. Trimming cost V 8 bases and J 7 bases; bases outside gene matches: 4. The CDR3 has 11 residues. Germline V lookup: CDR1 SNHLY, CDR2 FYNNEI. In DNA form, the CDR3 reads TGTGCCAGCCAGGGGGCTTGGGAGCAGTACGTC. As protein: CASQGAWEQYV.

This clonotype was detected a few times. This chain joins TRBV14 and TRBJ2-1, with TRBD2 identical over 9 bases. J gave up 5 bases and V 5 bases, and 10 bases lay outside the gene matches. The CDR3 contains 16 residues. The germline gives CDR1 SGHDN, CDR2 FVKESK. In DNA form, the CDR3 reads TGTGCCAGCAGCTTTCCTTCAGCGGGGGGCAACAATGAGCAGTTCTTC. Protein: CASSFPSAGGNNEQFF.

The rearrangement joins TRBV6-2 or TRBV6-3 to TRBJ1-1; D gene ambiguous. Germline-derived CDR1 and CDR2 are MNHEY and SVGEGT. V dropped 4 bases and J dropped 0 bases, with 9 bases sitting between them. The CDR3 consists of 14 residues. For the CDR3, the DNA is TGTGCCAGCAGTTCCAGCTACATGAACACTGAAGCTTTCTTT. Translated: CASSSSYMNTEAFF.

This clonotype was counted only a few times. The gene calls are TRBV7-8 and TRBJ1-1, with D maybe TRBD1 (5 bases). The length of the CDR3 is 15 residues. The V end lost 4 bases, the J end lost 0 bases, and 12 bases lay between the germline ends. The germline V gene has CDR1 SGHVS and CDR2 FQNEAQ. CDR3 amino acids: CASSSNPGLNTEAFF. DNA of the CDR3: TGTGCCAGCAGCTCAAACCCGGGGCTGAACACTGAAGCTTTCTTT. Together with reference TRBV7-8 and TRBJ1-1, the CDR3 gives the full variable domain: GAGVSQSPRYKVAKRGQDVALRCDPISGHVSLFWYQQALGQGPEFLTYFQNEAQLDKSGLPSDRFFAERPEGSVSTLKIQRTQQEDSAVYLCASSSNPGLNTEAFFGQGTRLTVV.

This clonotype was observed once. Possible read error: a much larger clone is one base away. This chain uses TRBV7-2 with TRBJ2-2, with D hard to call. The CDR3 has 12 amino acids. CDR1 is SGHTA and CDR2 is FQGNSA in the germline V gene. CDR3 bases: TGTGCCAGCGGCTTTGTCACCGGGGAGCTGTTTTTT. Translated: CASGFVTGELFF. Full variable domain (missing parts from reference TRBV7-2 and TRBJ2-2): GAGVSQSPSNKVTEKGKDVELRCDPISGHTALYWYRQSLGQGLEFLIYFQGNSAPDKSGLPSDRFSAERTGGSVSTLTIQRTQQEDSAVYLCASGFVTGELFFGEGSRLTVL.

This clonotype was seen more than once but under ten times. The genes are TRBV14 and TRBJ1-1, with TRBD1 identical over 8 bases. Germline V gives CDR1 SGHDN, CDR2 FVKESK. Unmatched junction bases numbered 11, after V lost 3 bases and J lost 11 bases. The length of the CDR3 is 14 residues. CDR3 sequence reads: CASSHYDRGFLAFF. The CDR3 nucleotides are TGTGCCAGCAGCCACTACGACAGGGGTTTCTTGGCTTTCTTT.

The chain carries TRBV18 and TRBJ2-7, with D unresolved. In germline, CDR1 is KGHSH, CDR2 LQKENI. Trimming shortened V by 6 bases and J by 1 base, and 7 bases separated the two germline ends. The CDR3 extends over 12 amino acids. CDR3 nucleotides: TGTGCCAGCTCCGGCGAATCCTACGAGCAGTACGTC. Protein: CASSGESYEQYV.